Each of the 20 T cell receptor beta chains below was sequenced from the same sample in a study of beta chain features in type 1 diabetes listed by TCRdb under 2018. The method behind the library was the immunoSEQ multiplex PCR assay. The entire amount of isolated RNA was reverse transcribed using the High Capacity cDNA Reverse Transcription Kit, so the sequenced TCRB transcripts were expressed ones. TCRdb re-hosts the immuneACCESS table, in-frame sequences only. Its copies lack some clones; in the studies checked, an unresolved V gene accounts for under half of them, and the cause for the rest is not known. The sample table holds approximately 150,000 clones, of which about 9.4% were seen once. The top ten clones comprise 1.3% of the sample. The sequencing sample was made of naive CD4+ T cells from blood. The sample's cell subset or site, from its label and the paper: true naive CD4+ T cells. The receptor set was obtained from a man aged 18 to 29 in good health.

The J gene is TRBJ2-1, the V gene TRBV4-1, with D maybe TRBD1 (5 bases). This CDR3 is 16 amino acids long. CDR1 and CDR2 from the germline V gene are MGHRA and YSYEKL. V dropped 1 base and J dropped 3 bases, with 13 bases sitting between them. CDR3 protein: CASSQGRTGNYNEQFF. DNA of the CDR3: TGCGCCAGCAGCCAAGGTCGCACAGGAAACTACAATGAGCAGTTCTTC.

This clone was seen more than once but under ten times. The V and J genes are TRBV11-2 and TRBJ2-2; 10 nucleotides line up with TRBD1. J was trimmed by 5 bases and V by 1 base; bases with no gene match: 10. CDR3 length: 18 amino acids. The germline V gene encodes CDR1 SGHAT and CDR2 FQNNGV. The CDR3 loop reads CASSLGPPGTGVTGELFF. CDR3 DNA sequence: TGTGCCAGCAGCTTAGGGCCACCCGGGACAGGGGTAACCGGGGAGCTGTTTTTT.

The rearrangement uses TRBV9 and TRBJ2-5, with D possibly being TRBD1 (6 bases). Germline-derived CDR1 and CDR2 are SGDLS and YYNGEE. V lost 0 bases and J lost 6, with 18 bases in between. CDR3 length: 16 amino acids. The CDR3: CASSVGTDRNVKTQYF. The CDR3 DNA follows: TGTGCCAGCAGCGTAGGTACTGACAGGAATGTAAAGACCCAGTACTTC.

This clone has only a few counts. The rearrangement uses TRBV7-2 and TRBJ2-3; possibly TRBD2 for D (6 bases). CDR3 length: 15 residues. CDR1 SGHTA and CDR2 FQGNSA come from the germline V gene. Trimming removed 5 bases at V and 0 bases at J, with 12 bases between. The CDR3 nucleotides read TGTGCCAGCAGCCGAACCGGGACTAGCACAGATACGCAGTATTTT. It codes for CASSRTGTSTDTQYF.

The sample holds a few counts of this clone. The chain joins TRBV6-5 to TRBJ2-2; D not resolved. The CDR3 runs 12 residues. Trimming shortened V by 10 bases and J by 0 bases, and 6 bases separated the two germline ends. Germline CDR1 and CDR2: MNHEY and SVGAGI. The chain's CDR3 is CAIAPNTGELFF. The CDR3 DNA sequence: TGTGCCATAGCCCCGAACACCGGGGAGCTGTTTTTT.

The chain combines TRBV7-2 with TRBJ2-5, with TRBD1 matching over 8 bases. J lost 3 bases, V lost 4 bases, and 4 bases had no gene match. The CDR3 contains 14 residues. The germline gives CDR1 SGHTA, CDR2 FQGNSA. In DNA form, the CDR3 reads TGTGCCAGCAGCTCGCGACAGGGGAAAGAGACCCAGTACTTC. It is translated as CASSSRQGKETQYF. The whole variable domain, remainder taken from reference TRBV7-2 and TRBJ2-5, is GAGVSQSPSNKVTEKGKDVELRCDPISGHTALYWYRQSLGQGLEFLIYFQGNSAPDKSGLPSDRFSAERTGGSVSTLTIQRTQQEDSAVYLCASSSRQGKETQYFGPGTRLLVL.

Worth noting for this clone: The sample carries other DNA sequences with the same CDR3. The rearrangement uses TRBV18 and TRBJ2-5; D gene unclear. CDR1 KGHSH and CDR2 LQKENI come from the germline V gene. The CDR3 is 14 residues long. The V gene lost 0 bases and the J gene lost 2 bases, with 7 bases spanning the gap. CDR3 DNA sequence: TGTGCCAGCTCACCACCGAACAGTCAAGAGACCCAGTACTTC. Residues: CASSPPNSQETQYF.

This rearrangement joins TRBV19 to TRBJ2-3; unclear D gene. The CDR3 is 12 amino acids. V lost 4 bases and J lost 3, with 5 bases in between. Germline V gene sequence: CDR1 LNHDA, CDR2 SQIVND (reference sequence). CDR3 protein: CASSTSTDTQYF. In nucleotides, the CDR3 is TGTGCCAGTAGTACTAGTACAGATACGCAGTATTTT.

The rearrangement links TRBV28 to TRBJ2-2, with no clear D. Per germline, CDR1 MDHEN and CDR2 SYDVKM. The ends were cut back, 1 base at V and 5 bases at J, with 5 bases in the middle. The CDR3 length is 13 residues. The CDR3 protein is CASSLSGTGELFF. CDR3 DNA sequence: TGTGCCAGCAGTTTATCGGGTACCGGGGAGCTGTTTTTT.

This clone was counted between two and nine times. The CDR3 here is CASRRTGTGEETQYF. CDR3 bases: TGTGCCAGCAGAAGAACCGGGACAGGGGAAGAGACCCAGTACTTC. This sequence joins TRBV6-5 and TRBJ2-5; TRBD1 matches 10 bases. Germline V gene lookup returns CDR1 MNHEY and CDR2 SVGAGI. The CDR3 totals 15 residues. V lost 6 bases and J lost 3; bases outside the gene matches: 7.

V and J are TRBV7-2 and TRBJ2-7, with 16 nucleotides matching TRBD2. V lost 3 bases, J lost 7 bases, and 6 bases stayed unmatched. This CDR3 has 16 amino acids. Germline V CDR1 and CDR2: SGHTA, FQGNSA. The CDR3 region has the DNA TGTGCCAGCAGCTTTGGGACTAGCGGGGGGGCGCGGGAGCAGTACTTC. The encoded protein is CASSFGTSGGAREQYF.

This clone was observed a handful of times. This sequence joins TRBV30 and TRBJ2-1, with TRBD2 identical over 12 bases. The CDR3 has 16 residues. Germline values: CDR1 GTSNPN, CDR2 SVGIG (reference sequence). Trimming cost V 3 bases and J 3 bases; bases outside gene matches: 6. The chain's CDR3 is CAWRTSLAGGYNEQFF. DNA for the CDR3: TGTGCCTGGAGGACGTCACTAGCGGGGGGCTACAATGAGCAGTTCTTC.

The rearrangement uses TRBV6-6 and TRBJ2-7; weak D call: TRBD1 (6 bases). V was pared by 6 bases and J by 3 bases, with 12 bases between. The CDR3 runs to 13 residues. Per germline, CDR1 MNHNY and CDR2 SVGAGI (reference sequence). The CDR3 is CASSYRDNYEQYF. The CDR3 DNA reads TGTGCCAGCAGCTACCGGGACAACTACGAGCAGTACTTC.

The J gene is TRBJ2-5, the V gene TRBV10-3; the match to TRBD2 covers 15 bases. Germline CDR1 ENHRY, CDR2 SYGVKD. The J segment lost 5 bases and the V segment lost 2 bases, leaving 3 bases of the junction unmatched. There are 16 residues in the CDR3. The CDR3 loop reads CAISEAGLAGGETQYF. In DNA, the CDR3 is TGTGCCATCAGTGAGGCAGGACTAGCGGGGGGGGAGACCCAGTACTTC.

In nucleotides, the CDR3 is TGTGCCATCAGTGAGTCTAGCGGCCAAGAGACCCAGTACTTC. This sequence encodes CAISESSGQETQYF. V gene TRBV10-3 combines with J gene TRBJ2-5, with TRBD2 as a possible D gene (6 bases). CDR3 size: 14 residues. The V end was cut by 0 bases, the J end by 1 base, with 6 bases between. CDR1 and CDR2 (germline): ENHRY, SYGVKD.

This clone occurred a few times. The genes are TRBV7-2 and TRBJ1-2; 7 bases are shared with TRBD1. This CDR3 comprises 19 residues. The V and J ends lost 4 bases and 0 bases, in that order; junction bases with no gene match: 17. Germline V gene sequence: CDR1 SGHTA, CDR2 FQGNSA. The CDR3: CASSSPTTGAGTANYGYTF. CDR3 nucleotide sequence: TGTGCCAGCAGCTCCCCAACAACAGGGGCCGGTACCGCTAACTATGGCTACACCTTC.

The V call is TRBV5-4, the J call TRBJ2-1; 7 nucleotides match TRBD2. The CDR3 sequence is 17 residues long. Germline loops: CDR1 SGHNT, CDR2 YYREEE (reference sequence). V was clipped by 3 bases and J by 3 bases; unmatched bases: 12. CDR3 in amino acids: CASSSLRETFNYNEQFF. The CDR3 region has the DNA TGTGCCAGCAGCTCATTGCGGGAGACTTTCAACTACAATGAGCAGTTCTTC.

This clone was detected only a few times. This chain links TRBV19 with TRBJ2-3, with TRBD2 identical over 12 bases. Germline-derived CDR1 and CDR2 are LNHDA and SQIVND (reference sequence). Trimming cost V 4 bases and J 5 bases; bases outside gene matches: 7. The CDR3 has 16 residues. The CDR3 sequence is CASSSWTSGDKDTQYF. As DNA, the CDR3 is TGTGCCAGTAGTAGCTGGACTAGCGGGGATAAAGATACGCAGTATTTT.

This clone was detected ten times or more. The chain uses TRBV30 and TRBJ2-7, with D possibly TRBD2 on 6 matching bases. This CDR3 has 12 amino acids. V was clipped by 4 bases and J by 4 bases, with 11 bases between them. Germline V gene lookup returns CDR1 GTSNPN and CDR2 SVGIG (reference sequence). The CDR3 is CAWTRGRYEQYF. As DNA, the CDR3 is TGTGCCTGGACTCGGGGGAGATACGAGCAGTACTTC.

This clone has more than one count but fewer than ten. The chain joins TRBV28 to TRBJ2-7, with a possible D match to TRBD1 (6 bases). The germline V gene encodes CDR1 MDHEN and CDR2 SYDVKM. This CDR3 has 16 residues. The ends were cut back, 10 bases at V and 4 bases at J, with 26 bases in the middle. The CDR3 is CATLTEREGGLYEQYF. In DNA, the CDR3 is TGTGCCACCTTAACTGAACGGGAAGGGGGTTTGTACGAGCAGTACTTC.